These T cell receptor beta chains were read from a single sample in a study of spatial heterogeneity in lung cancer. TCRdb redid the calling of the 5' RACE reads with MiXCR, one entry per CDR3 protein. The sample lists fewer than 15,000 distinct CDR3 sequences; about 3% were seen once. The source was lung tumor tissue, collected at surgery. The origin of the receptors is a male donor with early-stage non-small cell lung cancer. The CDR3 runs from the conserved cysteine through the conserved F or W. Fields, in order: CDR3 length, D gene, V gene, clone size, J gene, CDR3 protein, CDR3 DNA. A D gene is named only where the DNA matches it firmly. Size is omitted from some rows. Given values are once, few, many or a class for expanded clones.

15,.,TRBV5-4,many,TRBJ2-2,CASSLEGIPTGELFF,TGTGCCAGCAGCTTGGAAGGAATCCCCACCGGGGAGCTGTTTTTT
19,.,TRBV12-1,many,TRBJ2-6,CASSFAPGTGDTGANVLTF,.
16,TRBD1,TRBV6-6,many,TRBJ1-5,CASSDLRGVSNQPQHF,TGTGCCAGCAGTGACCTCAGGGGGGTGAGCAATCAGCCCCAGCATTTT
13,.,TRBV4-3,medium-sized,TRBJ1-5,CASSQDPGQPQHF,TGCGCCAGCAGCCAAGATCCGGGTCAGCCCCAGCATTTT
14,TRBD1,TRBV6-1,many,TRBJ1-2,CASSGVGGGRGYTF,TGTGCCAGCAGTGGAGTAGGGGGCGGACGTGGCTACACCTTC
14,TRBD1,TRBV5-1,few,TRBJ2-1,CASTGQGSYNEQFF,TGCGCCAGCACCGGACAGGGTTCCTACAATGAGCAGTTCTTC
14,.,TRBV2,many,TRBJ2-7,CASILGRIGYEQYF,TGTGCCAGCATACTAGGACGGATCGGCTACGAGCAGTACTTC
13,.,TRBV18,.,TRBJ2-5,CASSPGAPETQYF,TGTGCCAGCTCACCAGGGGCTCCGGAGACCCAGTACTTC
15,.,TRBV14,medium-sized,TRBJ2-5,CASSHWTPYQETQYF,TGTGCCAGCAGCCACTGGACCCCGTACCAAGAGACCCAGTACTTC
16,.,TRBV28,many,TRBJ1-6,CATPALSGGGNSPLHF,TGTGCCACCCCCGCTCTTTCTGGCGGAGGAAATTCACCCCTCCACTTT
17,.,TRBV4-3,large,TRBJ2-2,CASSQEDSGANTGELFF,TGCGCCAGCAGCCAAGAAGATTCCGGGGCGAACACCGGGGAGCTGTTTTTT
13,.,TRBV20-1,many,TRBJ2-1,CSASPNGYNEQFF,TGCAGTGCTAGCCCCAACGGATACAATGAGCAGTTCTTC
14,TRBD1,TRBV20-1,medium-sized,TRBJ2-1,CSARVRGLYNEQFF,TGCAGTGCTAGAGTCAGGGGGCTTTACAATGAGCAGTTCTTC
12,.,TRBV7-2,many,TRBJ2-3,CASSLLVDTQYF,TGTGCCAGCAGCTTATTAGTAGATACGCAGTATTTT
13,.,TRBV6-2/TRBV6-3,few,TRBJ2-4,CASSPLFQNIQYF,TGTGCCAGCAGTCCCTTGTTCCAAAACATTCAGTACTTC
18,.,TRBV15,medium-sized,TRBJ1-3,CATSRDPLTQGTGNTIYF,TGTGCCACCAGCAGAGACCCACTGACACAGGGTACTGGAAACACCATATATTTT
17,.,TRBV18,many,TRBJ2-7,CASSPTRVLLRDNEQYF,TGTGCCAGCTCACCGACCAGGGTCCTACTTAGGGATAACGAGCAGTACTTC
16,TRBD2,TRBV6-1,many,TRBJ2-2,CASSLAGGSFTGELFF,TGTGCCAGCAGTCTAGCGGGGGGATCTTTCACCGGGGAGCTGTTTTTT
13,.,TRBV15,many,TRBJ2-1,CATSTVPHNEQFF,TGTGCCACCAGCACGGTACCGCACAATGAGCAGTTCTTC
14,TRBD1,TRBV28,many,TRBJ1-1,CASRMDRENTEAFF,TGTGCCAGCAGGATGGACAGGGAGAACACTGAAGCTTTCTTT
11,.,TRBV6-2/TRBV6-3,many,TRBJ2-2,CASNGVGELFF,TGTGCCAGCAACGGGGTCGGGGAGCTGTTTTTT
14,.,TRBV6-2/TRBV6-3,medium-sized,TRBJ2-5,CASSYSSSQETQYF,TGTGCCAGCAGTTACTCGAGCAGTCAAGAGACCCAGTACTTC
14,TRBD1,TRBV19,many,TRBJ1-4,CARSRTGGNEKLFF,TGTGCCAGGAGTCGGACAGGGGGTAATGAAAAACTGTTTTTT
15,.,TRBV7-3,many,TRBJ2-2,CASSLGGGGTGELFF,TGTGCCAGCAGCTTAGGAGGGGGAGGCACCGGGGAGCTGTTTTTT
13,.,TRBV27,many,TRBJ2-7,CASSTNTGGEQYF,TGTGCCAGCAGTACCAACACTGGGGGCGAGCAGTACTTC
16,TRBD1,TRBV27,many,TRBJ2-7,CASSFDTGTGFFEQYF,TGTGCCAGCAGTTTCGATACCGGGACAGGTTTCTTCGAGCAGTACTTC
13,.,TRBV12-3/TRBV12-4,many,TRBJ2-7,CASIPGPEGEQYF,TGTGCCAGCATCCCGGGCCCTGAGGGCGAGCAGTACTTC
15,TRBD1,TRBV30,many,TRBJ1-3,CAWSGRTGSGNTIYF,TGTGCCTGGAGTGGCAGGACAGGTTCTGGAAACACCATATATTTT
18,.,TRBV12-3/TRBV12-4,many,TRBJ2-2,CASIPGIDTPSYTGELFF,TGTGCCAGCATCCCAGGGATAGACACCCCCTCTTACACCGGGGAGCTGTTTTTT
14,.,TRBV7-2,few,TRBJ2-7,CASSLASPNYEQYF,TGTGCCAGCAGCTTGGCCTCGCCCAACTACGAGCAGTACTTC
16,.,TRBV5-5,many,TRBJ1-2,CASSLAAGISNYGYTF,TGTGCCAGCAGCTTGGCCGCAGGGATTTCTAACTATGGCTACACCTTC
16,.,TRBV3-1,few,TRBJ1-3,CASSQEGRVSGNTIYF,TGTGCCAGCAGCCAAGAAGGCAGGGTCTCTGGAAACACCATATATTTT
14,.,TRBV7-9,many,TRBJ1-6,CASSLSTGYSPLHF,TGTGCCAGCAGCTTATCTACAGGTTATTCACCCCTCCACTTT
16,TRBD1,TRBV6-1,many,TRBJ2-4,CASSEASNRGRNIQYF,TGTGCCAGCAGTGAAGCGAGTAACAGGGGGCGAAACATTCAGTACTTC
13,.,TRBV5-4,many,TRBJ2-5,CASSPDMAETQYF,TGTGCCAGCAGCCCGGACATGGCAGAGACCCAGTACTTC
11,TRBD2,TRBV10-3,many,TRBJ2-5,CAISEGAGVLF,TGTGCCATCAGTGAAGGAGCGGGGGTACTCTTC
14,.,TRBV29-1,many,TRBJ2-7,CSASIDRFPAVQYF,TGCAGCGCTTCAATAGACAGATTCCCAGCTGTGCAGTACTTC
15,.,TRBV19,many,TRBJ2-7,CASGAFPGGPYEQYF,TGTGCCAGTGGCGCCTTCCCGGGGGGCCCCTACGAGCAGTACTTC
14,.,TRBV12-3/TRBV12-4,many,TRBJ1-3,CASTTGLSGNTIYF,TGTGCCAGCACCACAGGCCTCTCTGGAAACACCATATATTTT
12,.,TRBV28,many,TRBJ2-7,CASSVTRVEQYF,TGTGCCAGCAGTGTAACCAGGGTCGAGCAGTACTTC
14,.,TRBV29-1,many,TRBJ2-7,CSVRVGTNSNEQYF,TGCAGCGTAAGAGTTGGGACAAACTCAAACGAGCAGTACTTC
14,TRBD2,TRBV19,many,TRBJ2-1,CASRGGRNWDEQFF,TGTGCCAGCCGCGGGGGGCGTAACTGGGATGAGCAGTTCTTC
14,.,TRBV14,many,TRBJ2-5,CASSHRGLQETQYF,TGTGCCAGCAGCCACCGGGGGCTCCAAGAGACCCAGTACTTC
15,TRBD2,TRBV28,many,TRBJ2-3,CASSLSGGFGDTQYF,TGTGCCAGCAGTCTTAGCGGGGGTTTCGGGGATACGCAGTATTTT
16,.,TRBV5-1,many,TRBJ2-3,CASSLVGQGGTDTQYF,TGCGCCAGCAGCTTGGTCGGACAGGGAGGGACAGATACGCAGTATTTT
17,.,TRBV4-3,many,TRBJ2-3,CASSQDGAGSSTDTQYF,TGCGCCAGCAGCCAAGATGGGGCGGGGTCTAGCACAGATACGCAGTATTTT
16,.,TRBV27,medium-sized,TRBJ2-7,CASSLSMAELNYEQYF,TGTGCCAGCAGTTTATCGATGGCAGAATTAAACTACGAGCAGTACTTC
14,.,TRBV10-2,many,TRBJ2-5,CASSNERRQETQYF,TGCGCCAGCAGTAATGAGCGGCGCCAAGAGACCCAGTACTTC
13,.,TRBV6-2/TRBV6-3,medium-sized,TRBJ2-5,CASTRRRQETQYF,TGTGCCAGCACACGCCGCCGGCAAGAGACCCAGTACTTC
15,TRBD1,TRBV7-3,many,TRBJ2-2,CASSLGTGLTGELFF,TGTGCCAGCAGCTTAGGGACAGGCCTCACCGGGGAGCTGTTTTTT
16,TRBD1,TRBV9,many,TRBJ2-2,CASSVTGTGPTGELFF,TGTGCCAGCAGCGTTACCGGGACAGGGCCCACCGGGGAGCTGTTTTTT
13,.,TRBV7-8,few,TRBJ2-5,CASRSGNQETQYF,TGTGCCAGCAGGTCAGGGAACCAAGAGACCCAGTACTTC
18,TRBD1,TRBV18,many,TRBJ1-4,CASSARTGGTATNEKLFF,TGTGCCAGCTCAGCGCGGACAGGGGGAACCGCAACTAATGAAAAACTGTTTTTT
15,TRBD2,TRBV28,many,TRBJ2-1,CASSPPGGSYNEQFF,TGTGCCAGCAGTCCACCGGGGGGCTCCTACAATGAGCAGTTCTTC
13,.,TRBV7-8,many,TRBJ2-4,CASSLDTKNIQYF,TGTGCCAGCAGCTTAGACACAAAAAACATTCAGTACTTC
17,TRBD1,TRBV6-5,many,TRBJ1-6,CASSYSETGYSRSPLHF,TGTGCCAGCAGTTACTCAGAGACAGGGTATTCTCGTTCACCCCTCCACTTT
12,.,TRBV7-6,medium-sized,TRBJ2-5,CASSLGVETQYF,TGTGCCAGCAGCTTAGGGGTGGAGACCCAGTACTTC